This T cell receptor (beta chain) was obtained from a study of T cells in Graves' hyperthyroidism and ophthalmopathy. Diagnoses were established using clinical symptoms, serum thyroxine and TRAb, thyroid ultrasound and orbital computed tomography. Trimming took off 3 bases at V and 8 bases at J, with 17 bases between the two ends. This CDR3 is 15 amino acids long. The V gene's germline CDR1 is MGHRA and CDR2 YSYEKL. There are a few counts of this clonotype. From RNA transcripts, TCR beta CDR3 regions were amplified. During a first-round RT-PCR of the TCR CDR3, the HTBI primer set was used. TCRdb reprocessed the multiplex PCR reads with MiXCR, giving one entry per CDR3 protein. The sample carries about 500,000 distinct CDR3 sequences, around 43% recorded once.

This chain uses TRBV4-1 with TRBJ1-3, with D possibly being TRBD1 (5 bases). The sequenced material came from peripheral blood or thyroid tissue (not recorded which). This TCR came from an adult woman with Graves' disease, either hyperthyroidism or ophthalmopathy (not recorded which). CDR3 residues: CASSQMGLYGYTIYF. CDR3 bases: TGCGCCAGCAGCCAGATGGGACTCTATGGCTACACCATATATTTT.